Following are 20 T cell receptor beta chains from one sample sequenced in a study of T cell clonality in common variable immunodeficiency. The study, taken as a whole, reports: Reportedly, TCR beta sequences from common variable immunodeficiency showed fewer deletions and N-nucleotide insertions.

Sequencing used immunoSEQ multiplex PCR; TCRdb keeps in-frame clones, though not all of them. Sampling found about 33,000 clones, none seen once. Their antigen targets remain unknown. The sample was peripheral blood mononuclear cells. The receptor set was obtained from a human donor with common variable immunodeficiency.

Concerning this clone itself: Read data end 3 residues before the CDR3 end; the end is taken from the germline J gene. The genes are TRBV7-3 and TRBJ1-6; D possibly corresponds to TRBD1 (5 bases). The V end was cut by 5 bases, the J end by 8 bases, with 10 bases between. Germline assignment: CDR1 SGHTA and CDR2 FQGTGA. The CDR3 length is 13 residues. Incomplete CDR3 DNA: TGTGCCAGCAGCCCTCAACAGGATTCACCC. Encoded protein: CASSPQQDSP. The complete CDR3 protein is CASSPQQDSPLHF.

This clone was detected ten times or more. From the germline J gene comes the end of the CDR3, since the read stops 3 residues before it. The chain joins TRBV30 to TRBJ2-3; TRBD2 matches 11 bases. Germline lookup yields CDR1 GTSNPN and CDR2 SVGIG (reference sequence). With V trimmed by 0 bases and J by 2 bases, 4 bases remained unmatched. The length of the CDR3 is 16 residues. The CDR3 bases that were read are TGTGCCTGGAGTGTAGGGACTAGCGGAGTCACAGATACG. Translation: CAWSVGTSGVTDT. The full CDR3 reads CAWSVGTSGVTDTQYF.

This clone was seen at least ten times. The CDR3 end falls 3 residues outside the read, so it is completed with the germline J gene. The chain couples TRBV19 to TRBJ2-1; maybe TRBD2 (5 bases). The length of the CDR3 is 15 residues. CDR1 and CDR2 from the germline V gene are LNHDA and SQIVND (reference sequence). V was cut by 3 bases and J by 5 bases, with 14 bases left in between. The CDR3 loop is CASSIVGFSDNEQFF. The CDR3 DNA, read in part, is TGTGCCAGTAGTATTGTAGGTTTTAGCGACAATGAG.

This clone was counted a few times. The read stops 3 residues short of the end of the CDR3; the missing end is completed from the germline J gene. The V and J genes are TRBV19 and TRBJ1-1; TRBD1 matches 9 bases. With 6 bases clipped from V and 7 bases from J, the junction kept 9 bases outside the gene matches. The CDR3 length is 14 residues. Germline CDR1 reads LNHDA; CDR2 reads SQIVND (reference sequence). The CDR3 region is CASRWGDRENEAFF. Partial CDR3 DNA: TGTGCCAGTAGATGGGGGGACAGGGAAAATGAA.

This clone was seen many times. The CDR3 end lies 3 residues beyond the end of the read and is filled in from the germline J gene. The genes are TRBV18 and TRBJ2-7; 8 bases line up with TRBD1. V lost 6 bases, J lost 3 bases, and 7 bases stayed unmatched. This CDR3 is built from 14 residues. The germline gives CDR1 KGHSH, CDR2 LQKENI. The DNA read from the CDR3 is TGTGCCAGCTCCCCCGTAGGACAGGGCTACGAG. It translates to CASSPVGQGYE. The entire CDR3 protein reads CASSPVGQGYEQYF.

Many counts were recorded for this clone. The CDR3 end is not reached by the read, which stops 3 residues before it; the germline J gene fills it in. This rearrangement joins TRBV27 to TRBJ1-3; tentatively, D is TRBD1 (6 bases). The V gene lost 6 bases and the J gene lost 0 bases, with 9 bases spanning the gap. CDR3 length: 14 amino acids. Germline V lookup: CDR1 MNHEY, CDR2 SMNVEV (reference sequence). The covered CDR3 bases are TGTGCCAGCAGGAAGACAGGCTCTGGAAACACC. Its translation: CASRKTGSGNT. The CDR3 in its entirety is CASRKTGSGNTIYF.

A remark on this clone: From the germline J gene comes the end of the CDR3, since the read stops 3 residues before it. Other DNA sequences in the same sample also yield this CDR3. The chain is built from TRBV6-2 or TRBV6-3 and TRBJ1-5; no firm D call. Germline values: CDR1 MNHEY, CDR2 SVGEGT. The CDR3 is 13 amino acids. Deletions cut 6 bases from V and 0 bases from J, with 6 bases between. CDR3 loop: CASSPYSNQPQHF. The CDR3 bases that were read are TGTGCCAGCAGCCCCTATAGCAATCAGCCC.

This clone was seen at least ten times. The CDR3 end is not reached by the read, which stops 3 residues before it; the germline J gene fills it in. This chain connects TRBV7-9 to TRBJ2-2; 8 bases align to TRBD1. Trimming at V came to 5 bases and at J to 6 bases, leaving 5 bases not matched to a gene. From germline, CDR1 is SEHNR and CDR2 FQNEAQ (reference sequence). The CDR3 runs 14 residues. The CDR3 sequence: CASSRIRGPGELFF. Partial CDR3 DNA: TGTGCCAGCAGCCGAATCAGGGGGCCCGGGGAG. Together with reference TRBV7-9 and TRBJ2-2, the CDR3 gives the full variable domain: DTGVSQNPRHKITKRGQNVTFRCDPISEHNRLYWYRQTLGQGPEFLTYFQNEAQLEKSRLLSDRFSAERPKGSFSTLEIQRTEQGDSAMYLCASSRIRGPGELFFGEGSRLTVL.

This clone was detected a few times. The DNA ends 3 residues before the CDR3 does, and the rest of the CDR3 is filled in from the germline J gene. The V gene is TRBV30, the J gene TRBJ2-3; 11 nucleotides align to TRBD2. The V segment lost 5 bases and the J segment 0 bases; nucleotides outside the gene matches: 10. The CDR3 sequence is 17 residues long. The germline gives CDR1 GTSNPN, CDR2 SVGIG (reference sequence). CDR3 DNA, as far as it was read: TGTGCCTGGCGGAGGGGACTAGCGGAGACTAGCACAGATACG. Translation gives CAWRRGLAETSTDT. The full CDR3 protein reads CAWRRGLAETSTDTQYF.

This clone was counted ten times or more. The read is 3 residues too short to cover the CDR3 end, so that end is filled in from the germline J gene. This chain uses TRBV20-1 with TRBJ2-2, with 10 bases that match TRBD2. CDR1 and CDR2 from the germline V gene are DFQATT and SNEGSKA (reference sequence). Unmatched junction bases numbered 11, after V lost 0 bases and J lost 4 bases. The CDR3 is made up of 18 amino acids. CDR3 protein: CSARDALTSGARTGELFF. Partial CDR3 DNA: TGCAGTGCTAGAGACGCTCTAACTAGCGGGGCGCGCACCGGGGAG.

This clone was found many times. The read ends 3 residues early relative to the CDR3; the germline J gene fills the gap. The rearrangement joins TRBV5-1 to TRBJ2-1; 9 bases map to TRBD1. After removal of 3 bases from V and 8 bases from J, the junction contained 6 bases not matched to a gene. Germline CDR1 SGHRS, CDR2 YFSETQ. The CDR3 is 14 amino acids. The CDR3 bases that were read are TGCGCCAGCAGCTCCGGGACAGGGCCGGATGAG. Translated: CASSSGTGPDE. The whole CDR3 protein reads CASSSGTGPDEQFF.

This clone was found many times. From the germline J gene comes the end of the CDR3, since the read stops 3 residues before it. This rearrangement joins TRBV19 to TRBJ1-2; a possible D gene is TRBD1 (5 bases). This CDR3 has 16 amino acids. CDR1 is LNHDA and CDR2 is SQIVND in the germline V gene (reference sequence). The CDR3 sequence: CASSIALRQGLGGYTF. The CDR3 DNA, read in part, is TGTGCCAGTAGTATAGCCCTCCGGCAGGGCTTAGGAGGC. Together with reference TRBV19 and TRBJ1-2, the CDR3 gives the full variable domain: DGGITQSPKYLFRKEGQNVTLSCEQNLNHDAMYWYRQDPGQGLRLIYYSQIVNDFQKGDIAEGYSVSREKKESFPLTVTSAQKNPTAFYLCASSIALRQGLGGYTFGSGTRLTVV.

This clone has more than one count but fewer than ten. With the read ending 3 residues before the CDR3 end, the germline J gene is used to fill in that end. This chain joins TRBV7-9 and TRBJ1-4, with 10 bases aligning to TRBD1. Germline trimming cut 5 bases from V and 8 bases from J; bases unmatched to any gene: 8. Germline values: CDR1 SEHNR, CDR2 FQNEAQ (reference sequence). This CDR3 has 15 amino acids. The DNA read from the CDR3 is TGTGCCAGCAGCAGGGACAGGGGATTGTCGGAAAAA. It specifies CASSRDRGLSEK. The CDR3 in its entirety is CASSRDRGLSEKLFF.

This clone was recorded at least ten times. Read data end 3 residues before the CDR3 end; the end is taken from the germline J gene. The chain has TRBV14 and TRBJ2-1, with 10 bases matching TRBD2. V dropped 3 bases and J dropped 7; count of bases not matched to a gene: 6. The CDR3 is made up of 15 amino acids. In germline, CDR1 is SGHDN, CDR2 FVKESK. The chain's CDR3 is CASSHLAGVYNEQFF. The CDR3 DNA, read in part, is TGTGCCAGCAGCCACCTAGCGGGGGTCTATAATGAG.

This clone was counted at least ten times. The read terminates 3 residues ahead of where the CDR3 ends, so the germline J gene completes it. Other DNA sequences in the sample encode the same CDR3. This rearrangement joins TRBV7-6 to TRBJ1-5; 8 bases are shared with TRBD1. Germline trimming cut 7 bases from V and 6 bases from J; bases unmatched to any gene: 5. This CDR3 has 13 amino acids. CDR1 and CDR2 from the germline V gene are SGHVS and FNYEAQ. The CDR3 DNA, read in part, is TGTGCCAGCACGACAGGGGAGGGTCAGCCC. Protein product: CASTTGEGQP. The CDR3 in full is CASTTGEGQPQHF.

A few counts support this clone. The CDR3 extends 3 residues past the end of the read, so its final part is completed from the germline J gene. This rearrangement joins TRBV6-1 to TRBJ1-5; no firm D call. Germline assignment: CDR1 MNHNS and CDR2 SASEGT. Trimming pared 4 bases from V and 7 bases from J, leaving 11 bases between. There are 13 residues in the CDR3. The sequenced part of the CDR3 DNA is TGTGCCAGCAGTGCTTGGGCGGGACAGCCC. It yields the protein CASSAWAGQP. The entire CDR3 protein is CASSAWAGQPQHF.

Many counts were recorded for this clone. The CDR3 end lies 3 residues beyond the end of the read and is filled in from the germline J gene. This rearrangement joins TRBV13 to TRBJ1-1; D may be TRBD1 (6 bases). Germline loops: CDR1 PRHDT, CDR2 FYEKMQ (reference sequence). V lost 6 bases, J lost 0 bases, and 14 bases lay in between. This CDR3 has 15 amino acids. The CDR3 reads CASRARGGLNTEAFF. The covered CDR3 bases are TGTGCCAGCAGGGCCCGCGGGGGCTTGAACACTGAA.

Incomplete CDR3 DNA: TGTGCCAGTAGTCCCCGGCCGGGGGGCAACACTGAA. Protein: CASSPRPGGNTE. The full-length CDR3 reads as CASSPRPGGNTEAFF. V gene TRBV19 combines with J gene TRBJ1-1; perhaps TRBD1 as D (6 bases). The read stops 3 residues short of the end of the CDR3; the missing end is completed from the germline J gene. The V end lost 5 bases, the J end lost 2 bases, and 15 bases lay between the germline ends. Germline V CDR1 and CDR2: LNHDA, SQIVND (reference sequence). This CDR3 comprises 15 residues.

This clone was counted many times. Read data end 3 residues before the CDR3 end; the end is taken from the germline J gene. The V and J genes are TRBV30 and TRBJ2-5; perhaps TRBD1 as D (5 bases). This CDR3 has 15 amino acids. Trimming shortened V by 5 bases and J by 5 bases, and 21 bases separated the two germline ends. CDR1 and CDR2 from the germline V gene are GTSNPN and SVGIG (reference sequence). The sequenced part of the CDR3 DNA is TGTGCCTGGCTTAGGGGAACCCCAAATGGGGAGACC. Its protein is CAWLRGTPNGET. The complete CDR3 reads CAWLRGTPNGETQYF. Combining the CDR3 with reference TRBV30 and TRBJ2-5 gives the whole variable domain SQTIHQWPATLVQPVGSPLSLECTVEGTSNPNLYWYRQAAGRGLQLLFYSVGIGQISSEVPQNLSASRPQDRQFILSSKKLLLSDSGFYLCAWLRGTPNGETQYFGPGTRLLVL.

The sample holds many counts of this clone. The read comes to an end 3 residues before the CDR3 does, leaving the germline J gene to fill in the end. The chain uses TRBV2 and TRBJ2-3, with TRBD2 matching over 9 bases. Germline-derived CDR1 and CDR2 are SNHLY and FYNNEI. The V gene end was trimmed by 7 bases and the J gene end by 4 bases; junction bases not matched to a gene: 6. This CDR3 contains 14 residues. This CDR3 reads CASNGAGGADTQYF. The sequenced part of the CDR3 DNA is TGTGCCAGCAACGGTGCGGGGGGGGCAGATACG.